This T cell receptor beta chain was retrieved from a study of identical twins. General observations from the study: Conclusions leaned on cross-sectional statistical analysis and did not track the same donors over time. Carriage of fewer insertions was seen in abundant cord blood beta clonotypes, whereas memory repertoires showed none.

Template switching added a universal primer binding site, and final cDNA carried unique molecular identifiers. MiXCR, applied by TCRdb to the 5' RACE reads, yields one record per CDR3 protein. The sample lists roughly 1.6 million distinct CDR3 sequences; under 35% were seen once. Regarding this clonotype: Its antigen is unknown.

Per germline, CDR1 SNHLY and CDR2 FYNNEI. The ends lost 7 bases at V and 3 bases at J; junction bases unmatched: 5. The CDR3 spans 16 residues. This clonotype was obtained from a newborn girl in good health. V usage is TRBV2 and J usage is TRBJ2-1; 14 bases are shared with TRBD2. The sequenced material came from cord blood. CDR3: CASIRLAGGLYNEQFF. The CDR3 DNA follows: TGTGCCAGCATCAGACTAGCGGGAGGGCTCTACAATGAGCAGTTCTTC.